The count of the clone carrying this T cell receptor (beta chain) is one. The record originates from a study of blood T cell repertoires in COVID-19. Overall study context: From the United States, Italy and Spain came samples of acute and convalescent COVID-19. T cells, B-cell-depleted T cells, or PBMCs provided the cDNA or gDNA that served as material.

This CDR3 has 13 residues. Per germline, CDR1 SGDLS and CDR2 YYNGEE. V was shortened by 0 bases and J by 8 bases, with 11 bases between the two germline ends. Per the original methods: For nucleated cells, counts were estimated from reference gene primer amplification. Profiled with immunoSEQ multiplex PCR; TCRdb holds only in-frame clones, not every one. V and J calls and clone size are those listed in that table; D and trimming were worked out from the DNA. Counted here are around 250,000 clones, over 70% occurring once; the ten biggest clones make up around 8.1%. The V gene is TRBV9, the J gene TRBJ1-1; tentatively, D is TRBD1 (5 bases). The receptor was derived from a man aged 35-49 years with active or convalescent COVID-19. The specimen was peripheral blood. For the CDR3, the DNA is TGTGCCAGCAGCGTAGATTTGGGGCGCGAAGCTTTCTTT. It translates to CASSVDLGREAFF.